The clone carrying this T cell receptor (delta chain) is medium-sized by share. Other DNA sequences in this specimen translate into the identical CDR3. The data derive from a study of gamma-delta chains in newborns, infants, children. The overall study: Polyclonal expansion of innate γδ T cells after birth follows microbial exposure.

TCRdb redid the clone calls on the reads with CATT. The profile shows 1,500 to 2,000 delta-chain clones, less than 3.5% of them singletons. The V end lost 2 bases, the J end lost 0 bases, and 25 bases lay between the germline ends. Germline V lookup: CDR1 TVYSNPD, CDR2 GDNSRS (reference sequence). This CDR3 spans 18 amino acids. Sequenced: blood. This rearrangement joins TRDV3 to TRDJ1; D could derive from TRDD2 or TRDD3 (7 bases each). This sequence originates from a child in good health. The CDR3 DNA reads TGTGCCTTTTATCTCCTTCCTCTCTGGGGGGTGTACACCGATAAACTCATCTTT. Residues: CAFYLLPLWGVYTDKLIF. Full variable domain (outside the CDR3, taken from reference TRDV3 and TRDJ1): CDKVTQSSPDQTVASGSEVVLLCTYDTVYSNPDLFWYRIRPDYSFQFVFYGDNSRSEGADFTQGRFSVKHILTQKAFHLVISPVRTEDSATYYCAFYLLPLWGVYTDKLIFGKGTRVTVEP.